This record covers a single T cell receptor (beta chain). This specimen comes from a study of blood T cell repertoires in COVID-19. Study context: Whether acute or convalescent, the COVID-19 samples came from the United States, Italy and Spain. From T cells, B-cell-depleted T cells, or PBMCs came the material, which was cDNA or gDNA.

In the authors' methods: From reference gene primer amplification, estimates of nucleated cell counts were derived. Profiling relied on immunoSEQ multiplex PCR, and the TCRdb table lists in-frame clones only, not all of them. That table furnishes V, J and clone size, whereas the DNA furnished D and trimming. This table has around 99,000 clones, 80% to 90% appearing once. V lost 0 bases, J lost 3 bases, and 2 bases stayed unmatched. Germline CDR1 is LNHDA and CDR2 is SQIVND (reference sequence). There are 15 residues in the CDR3. Sequencing input: peripheral blood. The chain joins TRBV19 to TRBJ1-1; 9 nucleotides agree with TRBD1. The TCR comes from a woman at least 80 years old with active or convalescent COVID-19. The CDR3 loop reads CASSIDDRGDTEAFF. CDR3 sequence (DNA): TGTGCCAGTAGTATAGATGACAGGGGGGACACTGAAGCTTTCTTT.